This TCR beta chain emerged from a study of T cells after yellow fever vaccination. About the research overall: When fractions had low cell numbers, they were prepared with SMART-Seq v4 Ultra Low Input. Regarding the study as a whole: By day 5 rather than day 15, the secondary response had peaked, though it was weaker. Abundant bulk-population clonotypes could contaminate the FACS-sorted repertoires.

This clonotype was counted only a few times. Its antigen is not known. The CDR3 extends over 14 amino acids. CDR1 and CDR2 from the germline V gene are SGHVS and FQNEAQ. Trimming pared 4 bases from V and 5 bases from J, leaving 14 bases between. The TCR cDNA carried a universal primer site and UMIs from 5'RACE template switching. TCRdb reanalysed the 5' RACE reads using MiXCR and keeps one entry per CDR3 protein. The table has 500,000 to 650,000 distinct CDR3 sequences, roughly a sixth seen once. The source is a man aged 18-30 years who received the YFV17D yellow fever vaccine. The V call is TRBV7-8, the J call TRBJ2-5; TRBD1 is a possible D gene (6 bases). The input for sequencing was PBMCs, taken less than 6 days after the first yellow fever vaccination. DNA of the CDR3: TGTGCCAGCAGCTCGACAGGATCCGGCGAGACCCAGTACTTC. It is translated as CASSSTGSGETQYF.